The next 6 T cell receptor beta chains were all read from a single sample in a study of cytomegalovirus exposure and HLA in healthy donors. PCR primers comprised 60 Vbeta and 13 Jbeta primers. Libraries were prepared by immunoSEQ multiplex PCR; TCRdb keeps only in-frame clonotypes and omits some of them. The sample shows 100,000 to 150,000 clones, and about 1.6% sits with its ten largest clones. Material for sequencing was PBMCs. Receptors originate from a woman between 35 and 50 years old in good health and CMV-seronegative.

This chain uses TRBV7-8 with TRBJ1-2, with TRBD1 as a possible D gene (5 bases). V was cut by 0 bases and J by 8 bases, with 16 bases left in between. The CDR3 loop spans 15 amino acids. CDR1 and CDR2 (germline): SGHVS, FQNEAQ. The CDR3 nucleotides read TGTGCCAGCAGCTTAGCGCAGGGCAGCTCTAAGGGCTACACCTTC. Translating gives CASSLAQGSSKGYTF.

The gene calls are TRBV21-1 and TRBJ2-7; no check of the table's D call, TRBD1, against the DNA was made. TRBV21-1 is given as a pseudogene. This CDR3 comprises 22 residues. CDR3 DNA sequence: TGTGCCAGCAGCAAGGGGACAGGGGGCACCAGACGAAAGAGCCCTAGCTCCTACGAGCAGTACTTC. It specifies CASSKGTGGTRRKSPSSYEQYF.

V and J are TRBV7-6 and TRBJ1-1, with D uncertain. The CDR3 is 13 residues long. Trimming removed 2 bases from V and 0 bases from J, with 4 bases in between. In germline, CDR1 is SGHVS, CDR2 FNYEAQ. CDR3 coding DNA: TGTGCCAGCAGCTTACAATTGAACACTGAAGCTTTCTTT. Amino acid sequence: CASSLQLNTEAFF.

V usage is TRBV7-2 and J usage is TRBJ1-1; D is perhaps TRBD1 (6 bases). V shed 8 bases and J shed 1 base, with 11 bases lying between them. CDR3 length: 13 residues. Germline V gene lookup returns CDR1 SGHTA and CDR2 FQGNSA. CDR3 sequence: CASAEDRNTEAFF. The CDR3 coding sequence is TGTGCCAGCGCGGAGGACAGGAACACTGAAGCTTTCTTT.

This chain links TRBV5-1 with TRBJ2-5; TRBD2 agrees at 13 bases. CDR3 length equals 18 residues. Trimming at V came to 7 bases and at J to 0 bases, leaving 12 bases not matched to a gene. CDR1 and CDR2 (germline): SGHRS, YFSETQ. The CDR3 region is CASGKLGLAGQYQETQYF. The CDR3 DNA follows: TGCGCCAGCGGAAAACTGGGACTAGCGGGGCAGTACCAAGAGACCCAGTACTTC.

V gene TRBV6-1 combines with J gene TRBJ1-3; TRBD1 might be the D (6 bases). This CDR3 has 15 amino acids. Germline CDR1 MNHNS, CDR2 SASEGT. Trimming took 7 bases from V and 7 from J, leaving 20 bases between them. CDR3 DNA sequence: TGTGCCAGCATATCTAGGGGGTATTCGAGGAACACCATATATTTT. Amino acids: CASISRGYSRNTIYF.